A selection of T cell receptor beta chains follows, all from one sample in a study of cytomegalovirus exposure and HLA in healthy donors. Assay: immunoSEQ multiplex PCR; the TCRdb copy retains only in-frame clones and omits some. The sample records about 89,000 clones, roughly 9.4% being singletons. The sample taken for sequencing was PBMCs. The receptors were gathered from a middle-aged man in good health and CMV-seropositive. Both conserved end residues are part of each CDR3.

v_call cdr3_aa
TRBV6-1 CASGLQNIQYF
TRBV6-5 CATRADRGPYEQYF
TRBV28 CASSPAGLINEQFF
TRBV5-6 CDSSLAGAGGSYEKYF
TRBV18 CASSPLAEGQAKNIQYF
TRBV7-3 CASSLNPDSSHGYTF
TRBV28 CASIGRRMLLNEKLFF
TRBV5-5 CASSSDGAAGFSNQPQHF
TRBV29-1 CSVTGSSGNTIYF
TRBV27 CASSLTGDTQYF
TRBV5-1 CASSPGTGGTEAFF
TRBV5-1 CASSHSRDTQYF
TRBV20-1 CSALTGEQYF
TRBV29-1 CSAQVDEQFF
TRBV6-5 CASRQGASEAGELFF
TRBV7-7 CASSLAEGGGKTQYF
TRBV2 CASSGTGGAYEQYF
TRBV4-1 CASSQEIPSGMPSEQYF
TRBV6-5 CASSYSGLAGGSQYF
TRBV27 CASSPLRRTEAFF
TRBV28 CASSSTGLADTDTQYF
TRBV6-1 CASSEGLAGAYEQYF
TRBV2 CASSGTRLPHEYEQFF
TRBV12-5 CASGLGVDSLGTETQYF
TRBV29-1 CSVRGGYNEQFF
TRBV4-1 CASSQPLAGGSSYEQYF
TRBV6-5 CASSYSIRGGRQAFF
TRBV9 CASSVVSDEQFF
TRBV28 CASSRSGRAREQYF
TRBV4-1 CASSHRVSYEQYF
TRBV6-1 CASSPGQRIEQYF
TRBV2 CASREPGLAGYYEQYF
TRBV28 CASRIAGGAAAFF
TRBV7-6 CASSSSRSSYEQYF
TRBV14 CASSQTGQGHQPQHF
TRBV5-1 CASSTLGGSETGELFF
TRBV7-7 CASSLGIAGPGVDEQYF
TRBV28 CASSNPGQGSYEQYF
TRBV29-1 CSVETPGTKMYEQYF
TRBV5-6 CASSSLRTRGFSGANVLTF
TRBV7-6 CASSLRTSGTGELFF
TRBV7-9 CASIDRSSYNEQFF
TRBV6-5 CASSGTGGYEKLFF
TRBV30 CAWSSGFNQPQHF
TRBV5-1 CASTPGLAAYNEQFF
TRBV28 CASSTPGGVRYTF
TRBV9 CASSVRGTVNYGYTF
TRBV7-7 CASSLVAGDYNEQFF
TRBV11-3 CASSLAGGANNEQFF
TRBV6-1 CASSEYAGRAQETQYF
TRBV5-1 CASSLGHRGNMNTEAFF
TRBV7-2 CASRQGASYEQYF